These 3 T cell receptor beta chains came from one sample sequenced in a study of blood T cells in healthy people across ages. PCR was performed a second time for about 7 to 12 cycles using a sample-barcoded 5' primer and a J-beta primer mix. TCRdb reprocessed the 5' RACE reads with MiXCR, giving one entry per CDR3 protein. The sample contains nearly 1 million distinct CDR3 sequences, about 51% of which appear only once. Sequencing input: blood. The receptors were gathered from a woman aged 55-75 years in good health.

The rearrangement joins TRBV20-1 to TRBJ2-3, with D perhaps TRBD1 (5 bases). In germline, CDR1 is DFQATT, CDR2 SNEGSKA (reference sequence). The V end lost 3 bases, the J end lost 2 bases, and 12 bases lay between the germline ends. The CDR3 has 14 amino acids. The CDR3: CSARKGLNTDTQYF. CDR3 sequence (DNA): TGCAGTGCTAGGAAGGGGCTCAACACAGATACGCAGTATTTT.

The V call is TRBV6-5, the J call TRBJ2-3, with D hard to call. The CDR3 totals 14 residues. Trimming removed 2 bases from V and 1 base from J, with 7 bases in between. Looked up from germline, CDR1 is MNHEY and CDR2 is SVGAGI. The CDR3: CASSYPRRTDTQYF. CDR3 sequence (DNA): TGTGCCAGCAGTTACCCCCGGCGCACAGATACGCAGTATTTT.

The chain joins TRBV6-6 to TRBJ2-1, with 9 bases identical to TRBD2. The CDR3 runs to 14 residues. The V segment lost 7 bases and the J segment 10 bases; nucleotides outside the gene matches: 11. Per germline, CDR1 MNHNY and CDR2 SVGAGI (reference sequence). The CDR3 spells CASKHSGSGEEQFF. In DNA, the CDR3 is TGTGCCAGCAAGCATAGCGGGAGCGGCGAAGAGCAGTTCTTC.